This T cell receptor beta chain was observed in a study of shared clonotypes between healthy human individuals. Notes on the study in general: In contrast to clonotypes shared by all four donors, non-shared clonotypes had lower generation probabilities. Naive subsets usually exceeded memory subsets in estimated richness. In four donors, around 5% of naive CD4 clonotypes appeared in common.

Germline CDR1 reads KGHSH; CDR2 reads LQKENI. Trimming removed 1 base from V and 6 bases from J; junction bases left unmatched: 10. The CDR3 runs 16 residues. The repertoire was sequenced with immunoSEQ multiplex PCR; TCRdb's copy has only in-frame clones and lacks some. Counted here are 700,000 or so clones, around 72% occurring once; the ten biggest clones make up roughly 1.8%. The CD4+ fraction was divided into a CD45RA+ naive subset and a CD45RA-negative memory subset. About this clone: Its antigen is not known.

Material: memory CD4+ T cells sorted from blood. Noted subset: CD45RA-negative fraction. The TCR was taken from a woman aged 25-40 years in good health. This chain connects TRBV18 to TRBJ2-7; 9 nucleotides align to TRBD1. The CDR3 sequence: CASSPRGTGNSGEQYF. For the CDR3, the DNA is TGTGCCAGCTCACCACGTGGGACAGGGAACAGTGGCGAGCAGTACTTC.